This T cell receptor (beta chain) was identified during a study of T cells after yellow fever vaccination (dated by TCRdb to about 2019). Background on the whole study: The SMART-Seq v4 Ultra Low Input RNA kit was used to prepare libraries from fractions with low cell numbers. Bulk TCR alpha and beta repertoires were sequenced longitudinally to track T-cell clones before and after primary and booster YFV17D yellow fever vaccination. Two healthy male donors made up the cohort, one aged 18 to 29 years and the other aged 30 to 40 years. Blood was collected at multiple timepoints before and after primary and secondary immunization, and bulk PBMC replicates and cell subsets were isolated. Overall results and qualifications from the work: A small fraction of clonotypes appeared in both the CD4 and CD8 compartments, likely as a result of convergent recombination. Only a couple of donors were included in the study, so the extent to which the findings can be generalized is limited. Computational filtering was required because FACS-sorted repertoires could contain abundant contaminating clonotypes from the bulk population. The secondary T-cell response was found to be weaker but faster than the primary response, with a peak reached on day 5 rather than on day 15. Most clones expanded after primary vaccination (about 95% of CD4 and roughly 90% of CD8) were re-detected after the booster, suggesting that broad memory maintenance occurred.

Points on this clonotype: Its antigen target is currently unknown. The record has no base qualities; no much larger clone is one base away.

Taken with the paper, the label for treatment or condition translates to: live attenuated yellow fever vaccine strain. PBMCs were isolated from peripheral blood using a standard Ficoll-Paque protocol. Dynabeads CD4 and CD8 positive selection kits were used to isolate the CD4 and CD8 T-cell fractions. RNA was extracted with TriZol from bulk PBMCs, CD4 and CD8 fractions, and dextramer-positive and dextramer-negative fractions. V and J are trimmed by 3 bases and 8 bases, and the gene matches miss 6 bases of the junction. The CDR1 and CDR2 encoded by the germline V gene are SGHRS and YFSETQ. Reading from cysteine to phenylalanine, the CDR3 counts 14 amino acids. The read is trimmed to its CDR3 DNA, 42 bases read in frame from base 1. Sequenced using an Illumina NovaSeq 6000. Synthesis of TCR cDNA relied on 5'RACE template switching, a step that introduced a universal primer site along with unique molecular identifiers. Priming for cDNA synthesis came from both the TCR alpha and TCR beta constant segments. Library amplification used two PCR steps, and the second PCR step added sample barcodes and sequencing adapters. Sequencing of libraries was done on Illumina HiSeq 2500 (2x100 bp) or NovaSeq (2x150 bp). Processing in the source paper ran as follows. Reads were demultiplexed and collapsed into UMI consensus sequences with MIGEC, and V(D)J alignment was performed with MiXCR. Using edgeR on replicate PBMC samples, clonotypes were called vaccine-responding if FDR was below 0.01 and the log2 fold change was above 5 up to day 15. CD4 or CD8 identity was assigned to each bulk clonotype according to whether the clonotype was present at higher abundance in the sequenced CD4 repertoire or the sequenced CD8 repertoire. The public reads were reanalyzed by TCRdb: fastp trimming at Q25, MiXCR alignment, in-frame beta chains only. Identical CDR3 proteins give one entry, which carries the most common genes and DNA. The V and J calls were determined by TCRdb, not by the authors. This sample is represented by 130,000 or so distinct CDR3 sequences; about 15% of them were singletons. The ten largest make up approximately 43% of the sample.

The clonotype originates from a man aged 18 to 29 who received the YFV17D yellow fever vaccine. Sequenced material: CD8+ T cells sorted from PBMCs, taken 5 days after the yellow fever booster vaccination. The chain employs TRBV5-1 and TRBJ1-4; the central 8 bases match TRBD1. CDR3 protein: CASSYDRGNEKLFF. The nucleotide sequence reads as follows: TGCGCCAGCAGCTATGACAGGGGTAACGAAAAACTGTTTTTT.